This T cell receptor beta chain was captured by sequencing in a study of cytomegalovirus exposure and HLA in healthy donors. Background on the study: As an earlier analysis found, about 200 million T cells yielded approximately 110 million unique TCR beta sequences.

Study results and limitations: Compared with the roughly 730-donor mean, an Asian-associated ancestry cluster reportedly had fewer N-insertions, according to a later analysis. The study designated some 180 TCR beta chains cytomegalovirus-associated.

V dropped 1 base and J dropped 0 bases, with 15 bases sitting between them. Germline CDR1 and CDR2: SGHNT and YYREEE (reference sequence). This CDR3 has 17 residues. The PCR made use of 60 Vbeta and 13 Jbeta primers. Libraries were prepared by immunoSEQ multiplex PCR; TCRdb keeps only in-frame clonotypes and omits some of them. The sample table sets out approximately 120,000 clones. Points on this clone: Its antigen is not known.

The TCR comes from a man between 18 and 35 years old in good health and CMV-seronegative. The V gene is TRBV5-4, the J gene TRBJ2-3; D gene unclear. Sequencing was carried out using PBMCs. CDR3 sequence: CASSLRLTASSTDTQYF. The CDR3 DNA reads as TGTGCCAGCAGCTTGCGGTTGACTGCCTCTAGCACAGATACGCAGTATTTT. The full variable domain, rest sourced from reference TRBV5-4 and TRBJ2-3, is ETGVTQSPTHLIKTRGQQVTLRCSSQSGHNTVSWYQQALGQGPQFIFQYYREEENGRGNFPPRFSGLQFPNYSSELNVNALELDDSALYLCASSLRLTASSTDTQYFGPGTRLTVL.